The source of this T cell receptor (beta chain) is a study of metastatic and nonmetastatic thyroid tumors. This clone has ten or more counts. No treatment of any kind had been given to any patient before thyroid surgery. Original analysis: Researchers built a distant-metastasis classifier for papillary thyroid cancer that drew on CDR3 differences across clinicopathological groups. Using MiXCR, TCRdb re-called clones from the PCR reads. TCRdb's processing, not the study's, gives the V and J calls here. The profile shows 35,000 to 45,000 clones, roughly 12% of them singletons. The sequenced sample was blood. This clonotype was sampled from a male donor with papillary thyroid cancer or a benign thyroid nodule (not recorded which). Some clones in this sample may be carry-over from other donors' samples.

The chain's CDR3 is CASSLGGGQFF. DNA of the CDR3: TGTGCCAGCAGTTTAGGGGGTGGGCAGTTCTTC. This chain connects TRBV12-3 or TRBV12-4 to TRBJ2-1; D remains unclear. CDR3 size: 11 residues. V dropped 1 base and J dropped 12 bases, with 7 bases sitting between them.